The 13 T cell receptor beta chains reported below all come from one sample, sequenced in a study of T cell responses to AZD1222 COVID-19 vaccine. Assay: immunoSEQ multiplex PCR; the TCRdb copy retains only in-frame clones and omits some. The table lists 55,000 to 75,000 clones, about four fifths of them singletons, with 12% in the top ten. The sample here was peripheral blood, taken on day 0 of AZD1222 vaccination. The receptors were sampled from an adult in good health.

The CDR3 here is CASSLVGQTTGELFF. In DNA form, the CDR3 reads TGCGCCAGCAGCTTGGTAGGACAAACCACCGGGGAGCTGTTTTTT. V gene TRBV5-1 combines with J gene TRBJ2-2; D possibly corresponds to TRBD1 (5 bases). The CDR3 contains 15 residues. CDR1 and CDR2 from the germline V gene are SGHRS and YFSETQ. With 0 bases removed from V and 4 bases from J, the gap between germline ends came to 10 bases. Supplemented by reference TRBV5-1 and TRBJ2-2, the full variable domain reads KAGVTQTPRYLIKTRGQQVTLSCSPISGHRSVSWYQQTPGQGLQFLFEYFSETQRNKGNFPGRFSGRQFSNSRSEMNVSTLELGDSALYLCASSLVGQTTGELFFGEGSRLTVL.

The CDR3 nucleotides read TGTGCCAGTAGTATAGATTCGACGGGGGCCGGGGTGGATACGCAGTATTTT. Its protein is CASSIDSTGAGVDTQYF. V gene TRBV19 combines with J gene TRBJ2-3; either TRBD1 or TRBD2 may fit D (6 bases each). This CDR3 spans 17 amino acids. Germline V gene sequence: CDR1 LNHDA, CDR2 SQIVND (reference sequence). V gave up 0 bases and J gave up 6 bases, with 19 bases separating them.

The J gene is TRBJ2-1, the V gene TRBV21-1. TRBV21-1 is classified as a pseudogene. The CDR3 loop spans 15 amino acids. The DNA for the CDR3 is TGTGCCAGCAGCAGGGACCGGCGTTTTTCCAATGAGCAGTTCTTC. Protein product: CASSRDRRFSNEQFF.

The gene calls are TRBV3-1 (or the pseudogene TRBV3-2) and TRBJ2-3, with TRBD2 identical over 12 bases. V lost 3 bases, J lost 7 bases, and 11 bases stayed unmatched. Germline CDR1 is LGHDT and CDR2 is YNNKEL (reference sequence). This CDR3 is built from 17 residues. CDR3 sequence reads: CASSHGGASGGAYTQYF. In DNA, the CDR3 is TGTGCCAGCAGCCACGGGGGCGCTAGCGGGGGGGCGTATACGCAGTATTTT.

The J gene is TRBJ2-3, the V gene TRBV11-1, with a possible D match to TRBD2 (6 bases). CDR1 is SGHAT and CDR2 is FQDESV in the germline V gene (reference sequence). The V and J ends lost 7 bases and 3 bases respectively, with 17 bases between them. This CDR3 region has 15 residues. CDR3 sequence reads: CASTTTGVLTDTQYF. In DNA, the CDR3 is TGTGCCAGCACCACGACGGGGGTTCTGACAGATACGCAGTATTTT.

This clone came up once. This chain uses TRBV28 with TRBJ2-3; 9 bases match TRBD2. This CDR3 is 20 amino acids long. Germline CDR1 is MDHEN and CDR2 is SYDVKM. V gave up 3 bases and J gave up 6 bases; unmatched junction bases: 22. The CDR3 nucleotides are TGTGCCAGCAGTTTCGGATATAAACTCGGTGCGGGGGGGCCCCCCGATACGCAGTATTTT. Protein: CASSFGYKLGAGGPPDTQYF.

A few counts support this clone. Different DNA sequences within this sample yield the same CDR3. The chain links TRBV2 to TRBJ2-2, with D possibly TRBD2 on 6 matching bases. The CDR3 consists of 14 residues. The germline V gene has CDR1 SNHLY and CDR2 FYNNEI. V was cut by 8 bases and J by 6 bases, with 16 bases left in between. The CDR3 is CASSQHGDSGELFF. The CDR3 coding sequence is TGTGCCAGCTCCCAGCACGGGGACTCCGGGGAGCTGTTTTTT.

The gene calls are TRBV2 and TRBJ1-2, with 8 bases aligning to TRBD1. The germline V gene has CDR1 SNHLY and CDR2 FYNNEI. The CDR3 spans 13 residues. The V gene end was trimmed by 5 bases and the J gene end by 10 bases; junction bases not matched to a gene: 9. The CDR3 sequence: CASSSGTGPTYTF. CDR3 nucleotides: TGTGCCAGCAGTTCTGGGACAGGTCCTACCTACACCTTC.

CDR3 region: CASSPGGGDEKLFF. In nucleotides, the CDR3 is TGTGCCAGCAGCCCAGGGGGCGGCGATGAAAAACTGTTTTTT. The gene calls are TRBV7-9 and TRBJ1-4; 8 nucleotides match TRBD1. The germline V gene has CDR1 SEHNR and CDR2 FQNEAQ (reference sequence). The junction had 5 bases not matched to a gene; V was cut back by 5 bases and J by 6 bases. This CDR3 spans 14 amino acids.

This chain connects TRBV19 to TRBJ2-1; maybe TRBD2 (5 bases). The V gene lost 6 bases and the J gene lost 7 bases, with 10 bases spanning the gap. CDR3 length equals 12 residues. Germline assignment: CDR1 LNHDA and CDR2 SQIVND (reference sequence). For the CDR3, the DNA is TGTGCCAGTAGGAGGACTGATAATGAGCAGTTCTTC. It is translated as CASRRTDNEQFF.

The rearrangement uses TRBV23-1 and TRBJ2-4, with no clear D. TRBV23-1 is filed as an ORF, its function uncertain. V was cut by 5 bases and J by 2 bases, with 19 bases left in between. CDR3 length: 17 amino acids. The CDR3 nucleotides are TGCGCCAGCAGTTCCGATATTGCCCAAAGGACCAAAAACATTCAGTACTTC. This gives the protein CASSSDIAQRTKNIQYF.

In this sample, this clone turned up once. The chain carries TRBV15 and TRBJ1-5; 10 nucleotides match TRBD1. CDR3 length equals 21 residues. The ends lost 1 base at V and 3 bases at J; junction bases unmatched: 18. Germline loops: CDR1 LNHNV, CDR2 YYDKDF (reference sequence). The DNA of the CDR3 is TGTGCCACCAGCAGAGTTTTAGCCGCGCCAGACGGGACAGGGGTCAATCAGCCCCAGCATTTT. Its translation is CATSRVLAAPDGTGVNQPQHF.

The CDR3 DNA reads as TGTGCTAGTGGCCCAAGTGGTGGGGCGCGACACTATGGCTACACCTTC. This translates into CASGPSGGARHYGYTF. The V gene is TRBV12-5, the J gene TRBJ1-2, with TRBD1 as a possible D gene (5 bases). Germline loops: CDR1 LGHNT, CDR2 FRNRAP. With 6 bases removed from V and 3 bases from J, the gap between germline ends came to 20 bases. The CDR3 has 16 residues.